Reported below is one T cell receptor beta chain. Its antigen remains unidentified. This table comes from immunoSEQ multiplex PCR, and its TCRdb copy is limited to in-frame clones, with some not included. The table records about 2,000 clones, roughly 89% of them present only once. Trimming removed 3 bases at V and 4 bases at J, with 19 bases between. The germline gives CDR1 SGHRS, CDR2 YFSETQ. CDR3 length equals 16 residues. The sample is drawn from a study of T cell clonotyping in hematopoietic cell transplantation. The wider study: Blood collection times were about day -28 and days 30, 100, 180 posttransplant. General study results and limits: Pathologically expanded recipient clonotypes increased progressively from day 30 to day 180 as diversity fell.

The chain is built from TRBV5-1 and TRBJ1-2; D is unresolved. The sequencing here drew on PBMCs, taken at the time of graft-versus-host disease after allogeneic stem cell transplant. The source is a male patient in his late teens or twenties who had an allogeneic stem cell transplant from a related donor, so the T cells may come from the graft donor. Some clones in this sample may be carry-over from other donors' samples. As DNA, the CDR3 is TGCGCCAGCAGCTCTTCGGGAGGCCCAGAAGGCTATGGCTACACCTTC. Its translation: CASSSSGGPEGYGYTF.